A selection of T cell receptor beta chains follows, all from one sample in a study of CD8 T cells in ankylosing spondylitis. TCRdb reprocessed the 5' RACE reads via MiXCR and lists one record per CDR3 protein. The table lists approximately 520,000 distinct CDR3 sequences, approximately 5.3% of them singletons, with roughly 3.2% in the top ten. Sequencing input: blood, either unsorted or a sorted T cell fraction (not recorded which). These receptor sequences come from a male donor with ankylosing spondylitis. The CDR3 runs from the conserved cysteine through the conserved F or W.

V gene	J gene	CDR3 protein
TRBV6-2/TRBV6-3	TRBJ2-1	CASSYGGWRAEQFF
TRBV12-3/TRBV12-4	TRBJ1-6	CASSIADSPLHF
TRBV10-3	TRBJ2-1	CAISERSADHNEQFF
TRBV29-1	TRBJ2-3	CSVGGGLFTDTQYF
TRBV5-5	TRBJ2-3	CASSFVSPADTQYF
TRBV6-1	TRBJ2-1	CASSERDYPADEQFF
TRBV20-1	TRBJ1-1	CSAREYYGQGDTEAFF
TRBV6-1	TRBJ1-5	CASSVTRWGQPQHF
TRBV5-6	TRBJ2-1	CASSFPTSGRANEQFF
TRBV4-2	TRBJ2-2	CASSQEISAGRHTGELFF
TRBV7-2	TRBJ1-2	CASSSRYGYTF
TRBV5-1	TRBJ2-7	CASSRSGQSSYEQYF
TRBV10-3	TRBJ2-7	CASHPPEGYEQYF
TRBV11-2	TRBJ2-1	CASSFSSGGVLDEQFF
TRBV10-3	TRBJ1-2	CAISESDRVYGYTF
TRBV28	TRBJ2-4	CASSSYGLAELAKNIQYF
TRBV12-3/TRBV12-4	TRBJ2-2	CASGVAGGAGELFF
TRBV9	TRBJ2-3	CASSVAIGARTQYF
TRBV2	TRBJ1-2	CASDPAGGYTF
TRBV28	TRBJ1-1	CASSSWGGPRNTEAFF
TRBV7-2	TRBJ2-5	CASSFVAGGREETQYF
TRBV6-2/TRBV6-3	TRBJ2-7	CASRDGDEQYF
TRBV20-1	TRBJ1-2	CSARRQGVRDGYTF
TRBV12-3/TRBV12-4	TRBJ2-7	CASSLEGTGEYEQYF
TRBV5-8	TRBJ1-6	CASSPPIGRVNSPLHF
TRBV7-9	TRBJ1-1	CASSLKGQGYNTEAFF
TRBV12-3/TRBV12-4	TRBJ2-1	CASSRDRGAYNEQFF
TRBV4-1	TRBJ2-7	CASSLSPKTTYEQYF
TRBV29-1	TRBJ2-1	CSVSAPNEQFF
TRBV11-2	TRBJ2-5	CASSLTVPAMGRRVETQYF
TRBV6-1	TRBJ2-3	CASSPIFSDRDAQYF
TRBV6-5	TRBJ1-4	CASSYTGFTTNEKLFF
TRBV30	TRBJ2-1	CAWRSGTVLAGLRNEQFF
TRBV27	TRBJ1-2	CASSPSGGSNYGYTF
TRBV11-3	TRBJ2-4	CASSHPGAGLAKNIQYF
TRBV7-2	TRBJ1-2	CASSLTRGQGQWGYTF
TRBV10-3	TRBJ2-7	CAISEDRAYEQYF
TRBV6-5	TRBJ2-5	CASSLRHQETQYF